Presented here are 22 T cell receptor beta chains from one specimen sequenced in a study of cytomegalovirus exposure and HLA in healthy donors. The PCR was carried out with 60 Vbeta primers and 13 Jbeta primers. Profiled with immunoSEQ multiplex PCR; TCRdb holds only in-frame clones, not every one. The repertoire has 110,000 or so clones, about 77% of them found once; the top ten carry 5% to 6%. The sample comprised PBMCs. The receptors derive from a woman aged 25 to 39 in good health and CMV-seropositive.

The chain recombines TRBV10-3 with TRBJ2-7, with D maybe TRBD1 (5 bases). V was cut by 10 bases and J by 2 bases, with 15 bases left in between. This CDR3 comprises 13 residues. Germline loops: CDR1 ENHRY, CDR2 SYGVKD. The CDR3 region has the DNA TGTGCCACCGCCGAACAGGTGACCTACGAGCAGTACTTC. Amino acid sequence: CATAEQVTYEQYF.

This chain joins TRBV5-6 and TRBJ2-1; TRBD1 aligns across 7 bases. The CDR3 has 16 amino acids. Germline loops: CDR1 SGHDT, CDR2 YYEEEE. V shed 4 bases and J 0 bases; nucleotides not matched to a gene: 7. CDR3 bases: TGTGCCAGCAGCAGACTTGACAGGGACTCCTACAATGAGCAGTTCTTC. Its protein product is CASSRLDRDSYNEQFF.

The chain uses TRBV19 and TRBJ2-7, with D possibly being TRBD2 (6 bases). Trimming shortened V by 9 bases and J by 0 bases, and 18 bases separated the two germline ends. CDR3 size: 15 residues. The germline gives CDR1 LNHDA, CDR2 SQIVND (reference sequence). DNA for the CDR3: TGTGCCAGCAGGGAAACCGGGACTTTCTCCTACGAGCAGTACTTC. Translation gives CASRETGTFSYEQYF.

This clone was observed a few times. The genes are TRBV15 and TRBJ2-3; possible D gene TRBD1, 5 bases. The CDR3 runs to 15 residues. Per the germline V gene, CDR1 is LNHNV and CDR2 is YYDKDF (reference sequence). Deletions cut 8 bases from V and 2 bases from J, with 17 bases between. CDR3: CATEFIGATTDTQYF. The DNA of the CDR3 is TGTGCCACCGAGTTTATTGGGGCTACCACAGATACGCAGTATTTT.

The chain has TRBV9 and TRBJ1-2, with D possibly being TRBD1 (5 bases). Germline CDR1 SGDLS, CDR2 YYNGEE. V gave up 1 base and J gave up 0 bases, with 10 bases separating them. CDR3 size: 15 residues. CDR3 residues: CASSVSDTPNYGYTF. DNA for the CDR3: TGTGCCAGCAGCGTATCGGACACCCCTAACTATGGCTACACCTTC.

CDR3 coding DNA: TGTGCCAGTAGTAGTACAGGGGGCGCCGGCACTGAAGCTTTCTTT. It specifies CASSSTGGAGTEAFF. This sequence joins TRBV19 and TRBJ1-1; 9 nucleotides line up with TRBD1. The CDR3 runs to 15 residues. Per the germline V gene, CDR1 is LNHDA and CDR2 is SQIVND (reference sequence). V dropped 4 bases and J dropped 4; count of bases not matched to a gene: 7.

The rearrangement links TRBV5-4 to TRBJ1-3; D is perhaps TRBD1 (6 bases). The CDR3 covers 15 residues. Trimming left V 3 bases short and J 4 bases short, with 14 bases between. CDR1 is SGHNT and CDR2 is YYREEE in the germline V gene (reference sequence). CDR3 loop: CASSSQSRGGNTIYF. Written as DNA, the CDR3 is TGTGCCAGCAGCTCGCAGTCCAGGGGCGGAAACACCATATATTTT.

CDR3 nucleotide sequence: TGTGCCAGCAGCCCCCCGGGGGAGGGCAATGAGCAGTTCTTC. Its protein product is CASSPPGEGNEQFF. V usage is TRBV6-5 and J usage is TRBJ2-1; TRBD2 matches at 7 bases. CDR1 is MNHEY and CDR2 is SVGAGI in the germline V gene. The CDR3 runs to 14 residues. With 6 bases clipped from V and 6 bases from J, the junction kept 8 bases outside the gene matches.

This chain connects TRBV14 to TRBJ2-1, with D possibly matching TRBD2 (6 bases). From germline, CDR1 is SGHDN and CDR2 FVKESK. This CDR3 is 14 amino acids long. The V and J ends lost 4 bases and 4 bases respectively, with 11 bases between them. CDR3 sequence: CASSRGGAYNEQFF. In DNA, the CDR3 is TGTGCCAGCAGCCGGGGAGGAGCGTACAATGAGCAGTTCTTC.

The chain is built from TRBV11-2 and TRBJ2-7; 7 bases agree with TRBD1. V gave up 2 bases and J gave up 2 bases; unmatched junction bases: 6. Per germline, CDR1 SGHAT and CDR2 FQNNGV. The CDR3 runs 15 residues. Here the CDR3 DNA reads TGTGCCAGCAGCTTAAGACAGGGTGATACCTACGAGCAGTACTTC. Translating it yields CASSLRQGDTYEQYF.

This sequence joins TRBV9 and TRBJ1-2; D ambiguous. The CDR3 runs 12 residues. Deletions cut 3 bases from V and 2 bases from J, with 5 bases between. CDR1 and CDR2 from the germline V gene are SGDLS and YYNGEE. CDR3 nucleotides: TGTGCCAGCAGCGCCATGAACTATGGCTACACCTTC. Protein sequence: CASSAMNYGYTF.

This clone came up once. The V and J genes are TRBV6-1 and TRBJ1-2; a possible D gene is TRBD1 (5 bases). The CDR3 has 11 residues. In germline, CDR1 is MNHNS, CDR2 SASEGT. V lost 11 bases and J lost 7, with 14 bases in between. CDR3 sequence (DNA): TGTGCCTGCTTCACAGGAGCTGGCTACACCTTC. Translated: CACFTGAGYTF.

The V and J genes are TRBV18 and TRBJ1-2; D call uncertain. Looked up from germline, CDR1 is KGHSH and CDR2 is LQKENI. V shed 6 bases and J shed 9 bases, with 11 bases lying between them. The CDR3 has 11 residues. CDR3: CASSRYDSYTF. The DNA for the CDR3 is TGTGCCAGCTCCCGATATGACAGCTACACCTTC.

This sequence joins TRBV21-1 and TRBJ1-5. TRBV21-1 is given as a pseudogene. This CDR3 contains 17 residues. CDR3 in amino acids: CASQAPWTGGINQPQHF. CDR3 nucleotide sequence: TGTGCCAGCCAAGCCCCCTGGACTGGCGGAATCAATCAGCCCCAGCATTTT.

This chain uses TRBV6-1 with TRBJ1-5, with D unclear. The V and J ends lost 8 bases and 0 bases respectively, with 14 bases between them. Looked up from germline, CDR1 is MNHNS and CDR2 is SASEGT. CDR3 length equals 15 residues. The CDR3 nucleotides read TGTGCCAGCTTATTTGTACAGAATAGCAATCAGCCCCAGCATTTT. As protein: CASLFVQNSNQPQHF.

The genes are TRBV5-1 and TRBJ1-3; unclear D gene. Germline V CDR1 and CDR2: SGHRS, YFSETQ. Trimming left V 0 bases short and J 2 bases short, with 6 bases between. This CDR3 region has 14 residues. The CDR3 DNA reads TGCGCCAGCAGCTTGGGGCAGACTGGAAACACCATATATTTT. Its translation is CASSLGQTGNTIYF. Filled out from reference TRBV5-1 and TRBJ1-3, the complete variable domain reads KAGVTQTPRYLIKTRGQQVTLSCSPISGHRSVSWYQQTPGQGLQFLFEYFSETQRNKGNFPGRFSGRQFSNSRSEMNVSTLELGDSALYLCASSLGQTGNTIYFGEGSWLTVV.

The gene calls are TRBV19 and TRBJ2-5; 9 bases fit TRBD1. The J call is in doubt because the DNA end fits TRBJ2-7 better. The CDR3 length is 14 residues. Germline assignment: CDR1 LNHDA and CDR2 SQIVND (reference sequence). CDR3 DNA sequence: TGTGCCAGTAGTGCGTGGACAGGGGCTTACGAGCAGTACTTC. Amino acids: CASSAWTGAYEQYF.

This clone was observed a single time. V usage is TRBV5-1 and J usage is TRBJ2-3, with 7 bases identical to TRBD1. The germline V gene encodes CDR1 SGHRS and CDR2 YFSETQ. The CDR3 has 14 residues. The ends lost 4 bases at V and 1 base at J; junction bases unmatched: 3. The CDR3 DNA reads TGCGCCAGCAGCGCAGGGGGTCGCACAGATACGCAGTATTTT. Encoded protein: CASSAGGRTDTQYF.

The rearrangement joins TRBV7-6 to TRBJ2-3, with 13 bases fitting TRBD2. Germline V gene data show CDR1 as SGHVS and CDR2 as FNYEAQ. With 5 bases clipped from V and 6 bases from J, the junction kept 8 bases outside the gene matches. The CDR3 runs to 16 residues. The DNA for the CDR3 is TGTGCCAGCAGCGCACTAGCGGGGGGGCAGTTTGATACGCAGTATTTT. This codes for CASSALAGGQFDTQYF.

The genes are TRBV4-2 and TRBJ2-5, with D possibly TRBD2 on 6 matching bases. CDR3 length: 14 residues. Germline CDR1 reads LGHNA; CDR2 reads YNFKEQ. V was shortened by 0 bases and J by 6 bases, with 11 bases between the two germline ends. The CDR3 DNA reads TGTGCCAGCAGCCAAGATTCTAGCGAGAAGACCCAGTACTTC. Translation gives CASSQDSSEKTQYF.

The chain is built from TRBV19 and TRBJ2-3; TRBD2 agrees at 9 bases. CDR3 length: 15 amino acids. J was trimmed by 0 bases and V by 7 bases; bases with no gene match: 5. Germline V gives CDR1 LNHDA, CDR2 SQIVND (reference sequence). CDR3 in amino acids: CASNGLASSTDTQYF. The CDR3 region has the DNA TGTGCCAGTAATGGACTAGCGAGTAGCACAGATACGCAGTATTTT.

V and J are TRBV25-1 and TRBJ2-3; D remains unclear. Germline V gene data show CDR1 as MGHDK and CDR2 as SYGVNS. This CDR3 has 15 amino acids. V dropped 5 bases and J dropped 2 bases, with 14 bases sitting between them. The DNA for the CDR3 is TGTGCCAGCAGTCTTCGTGACAACCCCACAGATACGCAGTATTTT. The encoded protein is CASSLRDNPTDTQYF.